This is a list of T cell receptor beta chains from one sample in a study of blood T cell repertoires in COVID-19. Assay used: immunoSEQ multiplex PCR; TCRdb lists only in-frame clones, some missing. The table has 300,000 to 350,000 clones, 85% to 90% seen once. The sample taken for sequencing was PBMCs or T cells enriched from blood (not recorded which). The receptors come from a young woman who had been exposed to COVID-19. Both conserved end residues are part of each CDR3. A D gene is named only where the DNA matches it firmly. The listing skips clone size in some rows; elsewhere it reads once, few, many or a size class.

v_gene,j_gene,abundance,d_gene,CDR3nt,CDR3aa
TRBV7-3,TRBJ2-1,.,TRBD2,TGTGCCAGCAGCTTCGGACTAGCGGGAGGGCCGGGGGGAAATGAGCAGTTCTTC,CASSFGLAGGPGGNEQFF
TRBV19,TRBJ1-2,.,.,TGTGCCAGTAGTATGGCAGAGGCGAAGGTGCGGTATGGCTACACCTTC,CASSMAEAKVRYGYTF
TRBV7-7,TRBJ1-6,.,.,TGTGCTAGCAGCTTAGATGGCAGGGCGAATTCACCCCTCCACTTT,CASSLDGRANSPLHF
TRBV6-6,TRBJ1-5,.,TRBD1,TGTGCCAGCATCGGACAGGGGAATAGCAATCAGCCCCAGCATTTT,CASIGQGNSNQPQHF
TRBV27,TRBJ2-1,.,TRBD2,TGTGCCAGCACCGGGGGGACTAGCGGGATCCGGCAGTTCTTC,CASTGGTSGIRQFF
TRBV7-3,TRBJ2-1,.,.,TGTGCCAGCAGCTCCGTCTCCTACAATGAGCAGTTCTTC,CASSSVSYNEQFF
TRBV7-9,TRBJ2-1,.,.,TGTGCCAGCAGCTTCTTAACATACAATGAGCAGTTCTTC,CASSFLTYNEQFF
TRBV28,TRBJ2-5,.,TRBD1,TGTGCCAGCAGTGGGACAGACCAAGAGACCCAGTACTTC,CASSGTDQETQYF
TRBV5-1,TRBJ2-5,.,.,TGCGCCAGCAGCACAGGGAGGGTCGGAAAACAAGAGACCCAGTACTTC,CASSTGRVGKQETQYF
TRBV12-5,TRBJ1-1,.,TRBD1,TGTGCTAGTGGTTTCGGACAGGATGAAGCTTTCTTT,CASGFGQDEAFF
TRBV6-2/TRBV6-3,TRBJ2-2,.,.,TGTGCCAGCAGTTACCTCTTGCGGCACACCGGGGAGCTGTTTTTT,CASSYLLRHTGELFF
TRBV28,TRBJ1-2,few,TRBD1,TGTGCCGTTCTACCACAGGGGAAAGATGGCTACACCTTC,CAVLPQGKDGYTF
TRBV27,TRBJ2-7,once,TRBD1,TGTGCCAGCAGGGAGGGGACAGGCCAAACCTACGAGCAGTACTTC,CASREGTGQTYEQYF
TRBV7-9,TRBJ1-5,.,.,TGTGCCAGCAGCTCCCCGAGACAGGAGGATCAGCCCCAGCATTTT,CASSSPRQEDQPQHF